The 11 T cell receptor beta chains below were found in one sample sequenced in a study of blood T cell repertoires in COVID-19. The repertoire was sequenced with immunoSEQ multiplex PCR; TCRdb's copy has only in-frame clones and lacks some. This table has some 77,000 clones, roughly 89% appearing once. The specimen sequenced was peripheral blood. The source of these receptors is a woman older than 75 with active or convalescent COVID-19.

The chain combines TRBV20-1 with TRBJ2-1; D is unclear. Germline V gene data show CDR1 as DFQATT and CDR2 as SNEGSKA (reference sequence). V dropped 5 bases and J dropped 8 bases, with 10 bases sitting between them. This CDR3 spans 11 amino acids. CDR3 loop: CSAYVVDEQFF. The CDR3 DNA sequence: TGCAGTGCTTACGTAGTGGATGAGCAGTTCTTC.

The V call is TRBV5-5, the J call TRBJ2-7, with 10 nucleotides matching TRBD2. With 0 bases clipped from V and 3 bases from J, the junction kept 3 bases outside the gene matches. The CDR3 is made up of 15 amino acids. Germline values: CDR1 SGHKS, CDR2 YYEKEE (reference sequence). In DNA form, the CDR3 reads TGTGCCAGCAGCTTGGCTAGCGGGAGTAACTACGAGCAGTACTTC. Its protein product is CASSLASGSNYEQYF. Together with reference TRBV5-5 and TRBJ2-7, the CDR3 gives the full variable domain: DAGVTQSPTHLIKTRGQQVTLRCSPISGHKSVSWYQQVLGQGPQFIFQYYEKEERGRGNFPDRFSARQFPNYSSELNVNALLLGDSALYLCASSLASGSNYEQYFGPGTRLTVT.

The V gene is TRBV9, the J gene TRBJ2-1, with D possibly being TRBD1 (5 bases). Germline CDR1 and CDR2: SGDLS and YYNGEE. The V gene lost 0 bases and the J gene lost 8 bases, with 12 bases spanning the gap. The CDR3 loop spans 14 amino acids. This chain's CDR3 is CASSVGRGSDEQFF. CDR3 in DNA: TGTGCCAGCAGCGTAGGTAGGGGTTCGGATGAGCAGTTCTTC.

The chain recombines TRBV5-1 with TRBJ2-2; TRBD1 matches 8 bases. This CDR3 has 18 residues. The germline gives CDR1 SGHRS, CDR2 YFSETQ. With V trimmed by 4 bases and J by 7 bases, 18 bases remained unmatched. The CDR3 protein is CASSGYIPGQADVGELFF. DNA for the CDR3: TGCGCCAGCAGCGGATATATCCCGGGACAGGCGGATGTCGGGGAGCTGTTTTTT.

This clone was detected once. V usage is TRBV2 and J usage is TRBJ1-6, with 7 bases identical to TRBD1. The V gene end was trimmed by 2 bases and the J gene end by 6 bases; junction bases not matched to a gene: 7. CDR1 is SNHLY and CDR2 is FYNNEI in the germline V gene. This CDR3 is built from 16 residues. The chain's CDR3 is CASSESQGQINSPLHF. CDR3 nucleotide sequence: TGTGCCAGCAGTGAATCTCAGGGACAGATTAATTCACCCCTCCACTTT.

V gene TRBV4-3 combines with J gene TRBJ2-5; 12 bases fit TRBD2. V was pared by 1 base and J by 8 bases, with 8 bases of the junction left unmatched. This CDR3 is built from 16 residues. From germline, CDR1 is LGHNA and CDR2 YSLEER. The CDR3 DNA reads TGCGCCAGCAGCCAAGGTGGGACTAGCGGGTCCAGTACCCAGTACTTC. Its translation: CASSQGGTSGSSTQYF.

J is TRBJ2-7 and V is TRBV15; tentatively, D is TRBD2 (5 bases). Germline CDR1 and CDR2: LNHNV and YYDKDF (reference sequence). CDR3 size: 13 residues. Trimming pared 0 bases from V and 6 bases from J, leaving 9 bases between. CDR3: CATSRDFSGEQYF. CDR3 DNA sequence: TGTGCCACCAGCAGAGATTTCAGCGGCGAGCAGTACTTC.

The J gene is TRBJ1-1, the V gene TRBV6-5; D call uncertain. The CDR3 extends over 15 amino acids. V lost 0 bases and J 1 base, leaving 9 bases between the germline ends. Germline-derived CDR1 and CDR2 are MNHEY and SVGAGI. The CDR3 sequence: CASSYSYPSNTEAFF. The CDR3, as DNA: TGTGCCAGCAGTTACTCGTATCCCTCGAACACTGAAGCTTTCTTT.

There are a few counts of this clone. The V and J genes are TRBV18 and TRBJ1-4; TRBD1 matches 9 bases. V gave up 0 bases and J gave up 8 bases; unmatched junction bases: 4. The CDR3 covers 15 residues. CDR1 and CDR2 from the germline V gene are KGHSH and LQKENI. Written as DNA, the CDR3 is TGTGCCAGCTCACCACCGGGGACAGGGCAAGAAAAACTGTTTTTT. Amino acid sequence: CASSPPGTGQEKLFF.

The rearrangement links TRBV27 to TRBJ1-4; 7 bases align to TRBD1. The length of the CDR3 is 15 residues. The ends lost 1 base at V and 6 bases at J; junction bases unmatched: 5. In germline, CDR1 is MNHEY, CDR2 SMNVEV (reference sequence). The chain's CDR3 is CASSLYSTGDEKLFF. CDR3 bases: TGTGCCAGCAGTTTATATTCAACAGGGGATGAAAAACTGTTTTTT.

This chain links TRBV7-2 with TRBJ1-5; 7 bases line up with TRBD1. Germline V gene sequence: CDR1 SGHTA, CDR2 FQGNSA. This CDR3 contains 15 residues. The V gene end was trimmed by 0 bases and the J gene end by 3 bases; junction bases not matched to a gene: 2. This CDR3 reads CASSLAGQINQPQHF. DNA for the CDR3: TGTGCCAGCAGCTTAGCGGGACAGATCAATCAGCCCCAGCATTTT.